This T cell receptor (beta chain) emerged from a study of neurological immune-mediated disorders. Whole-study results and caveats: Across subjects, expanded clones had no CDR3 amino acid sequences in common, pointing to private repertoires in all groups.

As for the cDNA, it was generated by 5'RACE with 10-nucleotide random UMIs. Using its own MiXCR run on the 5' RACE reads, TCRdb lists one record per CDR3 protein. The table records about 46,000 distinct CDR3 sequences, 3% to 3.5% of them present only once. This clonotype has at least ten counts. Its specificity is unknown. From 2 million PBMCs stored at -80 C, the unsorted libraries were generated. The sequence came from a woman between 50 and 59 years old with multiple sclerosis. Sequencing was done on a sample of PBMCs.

The CDR3 protein is CSASPPGSEQFF. CDR3 coding DNA: TGCAGTGCCTCTCCCCCGGGGAGTGAGCAGTTCTTC. The gene calls are TRBV20-1 and TRBJ2-1; D is perhaps TRBD2 (5 bases). Germline V gene lookup returns CDR1 DFQATT and CDR2 SNEGSKA (reference sequence). The CDR3 totals 12 residues. Deletions cut 6 bases from V and 9 bases from J, with 15 bases between.